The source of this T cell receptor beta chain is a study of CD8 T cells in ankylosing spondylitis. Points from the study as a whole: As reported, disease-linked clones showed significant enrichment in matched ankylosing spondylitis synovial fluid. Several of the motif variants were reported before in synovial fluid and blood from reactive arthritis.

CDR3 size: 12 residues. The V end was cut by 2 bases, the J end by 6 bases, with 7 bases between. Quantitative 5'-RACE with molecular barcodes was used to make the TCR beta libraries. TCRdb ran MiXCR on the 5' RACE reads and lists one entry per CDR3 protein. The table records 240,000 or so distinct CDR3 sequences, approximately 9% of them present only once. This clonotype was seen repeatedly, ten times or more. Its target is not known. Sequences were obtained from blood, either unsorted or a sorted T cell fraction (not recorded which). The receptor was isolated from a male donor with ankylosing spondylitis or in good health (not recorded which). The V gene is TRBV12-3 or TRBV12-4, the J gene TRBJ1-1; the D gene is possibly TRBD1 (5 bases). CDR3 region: CASSLQGSEAFF. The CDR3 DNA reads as TGTGCCAGCAGTTTACAGGGATCTGAAGCTTTCTTT.